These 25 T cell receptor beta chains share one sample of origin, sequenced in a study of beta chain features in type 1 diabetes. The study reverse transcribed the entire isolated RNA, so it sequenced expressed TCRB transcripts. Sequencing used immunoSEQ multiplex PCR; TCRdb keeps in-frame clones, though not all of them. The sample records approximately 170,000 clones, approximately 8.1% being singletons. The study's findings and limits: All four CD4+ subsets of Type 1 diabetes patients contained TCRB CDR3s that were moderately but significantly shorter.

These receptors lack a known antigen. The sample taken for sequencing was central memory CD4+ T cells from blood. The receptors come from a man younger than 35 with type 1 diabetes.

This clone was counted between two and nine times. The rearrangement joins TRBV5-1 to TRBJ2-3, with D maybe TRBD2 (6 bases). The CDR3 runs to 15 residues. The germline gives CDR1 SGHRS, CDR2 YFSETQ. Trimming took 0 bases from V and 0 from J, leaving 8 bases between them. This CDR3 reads CASSLGAGSTDTQYF. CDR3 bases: TGCGCCAGCAGCTTGGGAGCGGGTAGCACAGATACGCAGTATTTT.

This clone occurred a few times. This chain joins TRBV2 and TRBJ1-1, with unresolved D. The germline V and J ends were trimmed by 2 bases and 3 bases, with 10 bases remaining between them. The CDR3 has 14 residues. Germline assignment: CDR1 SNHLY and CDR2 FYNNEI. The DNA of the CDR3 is TGTGCCAGCAGTGAACAGAGCGGATACACTGAAGCTTTCTTT. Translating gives CASSEQSGYTEAFF.

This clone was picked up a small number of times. The CDR3 loop reads CSVGSGGSTDTQYF. For the CDR3, the DNA is TGCAGCGTTGGTAGCGGGGGAAGCACAGATACGCAGTATTTT. The chain joins TRBV29-1 to TRBJ2-3, with 9 bases lining up with TRBD2. Germline trimming cut 4 bases from V and 0 bases from J; bases unmatched to any gene: 2. CDR3 length equals 14 residues. Germline V gene lookup returns CDR1 SQVTM and CDR2 ANQGSEA.

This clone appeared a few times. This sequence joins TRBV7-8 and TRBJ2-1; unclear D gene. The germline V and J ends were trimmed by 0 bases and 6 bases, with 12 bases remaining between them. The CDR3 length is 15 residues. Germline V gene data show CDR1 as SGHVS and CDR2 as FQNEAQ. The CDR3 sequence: CASSLAILESNEQFF. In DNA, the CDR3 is TGTGCCAGCAGCTTAGCGATCTTGGAGAGCAATGAGCAGTTCTTC. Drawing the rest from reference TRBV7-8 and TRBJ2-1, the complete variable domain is GAGVSQSPRYKVAKRGQDVALRCDPISGHVSLFWYQQALGQGPEFLTYFQNEAQLDKSGLPSDRFFAERPEGSVSTLKIQRTQQEDSAVYLCASSLAILESNEQFFGPGTRLTVL.

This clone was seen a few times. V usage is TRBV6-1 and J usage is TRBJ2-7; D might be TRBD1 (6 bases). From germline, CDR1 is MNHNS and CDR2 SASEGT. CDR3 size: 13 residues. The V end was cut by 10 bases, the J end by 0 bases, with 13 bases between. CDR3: CATFGTPSYEQYF. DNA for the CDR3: TGTGCCACCTTTGGGACACCCTCCTACGAGCAGTACTTC.

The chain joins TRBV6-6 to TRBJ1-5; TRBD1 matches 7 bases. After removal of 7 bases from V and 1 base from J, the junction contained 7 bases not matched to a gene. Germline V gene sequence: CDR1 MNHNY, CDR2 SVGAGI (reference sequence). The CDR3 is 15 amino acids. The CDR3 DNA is TGTGCCAGCAAAGAGGGGGCAAGGAGCAATCAGCCCCAGCATTTT. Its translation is CASKEGARSNQPQHF.

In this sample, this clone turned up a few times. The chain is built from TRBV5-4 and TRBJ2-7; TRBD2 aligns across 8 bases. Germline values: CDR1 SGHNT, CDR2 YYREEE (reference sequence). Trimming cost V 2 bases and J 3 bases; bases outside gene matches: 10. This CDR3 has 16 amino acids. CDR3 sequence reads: CASSLDPGRGVYEQYF. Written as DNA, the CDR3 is TGTGCCAGCAGCTTAGATCCGGGGCGGGGGGTCTACGAGCAGTACTTC.

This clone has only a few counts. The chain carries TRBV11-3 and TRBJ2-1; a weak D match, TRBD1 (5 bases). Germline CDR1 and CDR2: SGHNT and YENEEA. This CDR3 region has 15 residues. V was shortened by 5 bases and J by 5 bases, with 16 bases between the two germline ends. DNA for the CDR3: TGTGCCAGCAGCCAGCCCCAGAAAGGGGACAATGAGCAGTTCTTC. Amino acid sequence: CASSQPQKGDNEQFF.

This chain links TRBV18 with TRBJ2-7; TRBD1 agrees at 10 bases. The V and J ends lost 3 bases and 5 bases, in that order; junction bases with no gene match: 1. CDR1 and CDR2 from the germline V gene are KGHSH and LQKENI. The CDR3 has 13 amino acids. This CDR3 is CASSPGQGNEQYF. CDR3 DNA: TGTGCCAGCTCACCGGGACAGGGGAACGAGCAGTACTTC.

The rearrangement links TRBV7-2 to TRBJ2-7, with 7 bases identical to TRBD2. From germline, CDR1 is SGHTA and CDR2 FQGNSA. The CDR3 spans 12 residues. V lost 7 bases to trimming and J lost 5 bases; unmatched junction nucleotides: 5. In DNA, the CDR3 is TGTGCCAGCAACGACCGGGGGGACGAGCAGTACTTC. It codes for CASNDRGDEQYF.

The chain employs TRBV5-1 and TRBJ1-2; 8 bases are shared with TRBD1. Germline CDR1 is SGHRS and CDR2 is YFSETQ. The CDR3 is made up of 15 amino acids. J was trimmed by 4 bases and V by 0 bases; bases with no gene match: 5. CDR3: CASSLDGQGAYGYTF. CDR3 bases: TGCGCCAGCAGCTTGGATGGGCAGGGGGCCTATGGCTACACCTTC. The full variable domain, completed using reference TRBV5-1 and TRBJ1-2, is KAGVTQTPRYLIKTRGQQVTLSCSPISGHRSVSWYQQTPGQGLQFLFEYFSETQRNKGNFPGRFSGRQFSNSRSEMNVSTLELGDSALYLCASSLDGQGAYGYTFGSGTRLTVV.

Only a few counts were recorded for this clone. The CDR3: CAITRGLAGGEFEQYF. For the CDR3, the DNA is TGTGCCATCACCCGAGGACTAGCGGGAGGAGAGTTCGAGCAGTACTTC. V and J are TRBV10-3 and TRBJ2-7; TRBD2 aligns across 14 bases. CDR1 is ENHRY, CDR2 SYGVKD, per germline. V lost 7 bases to trimming and J lost 6 bases; unmatched junction nucleotides: 11. The CDR3 runs to 16 residues.

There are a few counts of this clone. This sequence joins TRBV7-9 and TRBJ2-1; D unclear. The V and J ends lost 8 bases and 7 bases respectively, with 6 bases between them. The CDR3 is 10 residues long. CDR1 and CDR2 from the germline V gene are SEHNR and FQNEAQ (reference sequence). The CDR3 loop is CASGQNEQFF. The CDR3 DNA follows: TGTGCCAGCGGCCAAAATGAGCAGTTCTTC. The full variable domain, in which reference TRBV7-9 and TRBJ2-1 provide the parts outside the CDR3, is DTGVSQNPRHKITKRGQNVTFRCDPISEHNRLYWYRQTLGQGPEFLTYFQNEAQLEKSRLLSDRFSAERPKGSFSTLEIQRTEQGDSAMYLCASGQNEQFFGPGTRLTVL.

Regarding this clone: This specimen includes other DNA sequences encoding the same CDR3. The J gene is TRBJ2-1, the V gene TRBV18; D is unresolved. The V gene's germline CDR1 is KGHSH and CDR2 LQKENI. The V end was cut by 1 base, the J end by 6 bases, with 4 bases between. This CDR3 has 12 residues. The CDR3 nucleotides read TGTGCCAGCTCACCACAGCGCAATGAGCAGTTCTTC. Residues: CASSPQRNEQFF.

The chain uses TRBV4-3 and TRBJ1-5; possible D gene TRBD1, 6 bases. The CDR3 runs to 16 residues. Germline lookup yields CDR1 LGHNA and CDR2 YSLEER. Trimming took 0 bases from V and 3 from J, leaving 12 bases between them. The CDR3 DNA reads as TGCGCCAGCAGCCAAGAACCGACAGGAAACAATCAGCCCCAGCATTTT. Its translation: CASSQEPTGNNQPQHF.

The DNA for the CDR3 is TGTGCCAGCAGCTGGACGACTAGCGGCCCCTACGAGCAGTACTTC. It translates to CASSWTTSGPYEQYF. The chain combines TRBV7-2 with TRBJ2-7; 9 bases map to TRBD2. V gave up 4 bases and J gave up 2 bases; unmatched junction bases: 6. There are 15 residues in the CDR3. Germline assignment: CDR1 SGHTA and CDR2 FQGNSA. Using reference TRBV7-2 and TRBJ2-7 for the parts outside the CDR3, the full variable domain is GAGVSQSPSNKVTEKGKDVELRCDPISGHTALYWYRQSLGQGLEFLIYFQGNSAPDKSGLPSDRFSAERTGGSVSTLTIQRTQQEDSAVYLCASSWTTSGPYEQYFGPGTRLTVT.

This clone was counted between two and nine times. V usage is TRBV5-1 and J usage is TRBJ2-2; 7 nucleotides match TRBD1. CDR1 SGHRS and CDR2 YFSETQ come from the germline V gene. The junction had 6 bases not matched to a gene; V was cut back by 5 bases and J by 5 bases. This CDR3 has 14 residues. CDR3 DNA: TGCGCCAGCAGATCCGGGACAGATACCGGGGAGCTGTTTTTT. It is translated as CASRSGTDTGELFF.

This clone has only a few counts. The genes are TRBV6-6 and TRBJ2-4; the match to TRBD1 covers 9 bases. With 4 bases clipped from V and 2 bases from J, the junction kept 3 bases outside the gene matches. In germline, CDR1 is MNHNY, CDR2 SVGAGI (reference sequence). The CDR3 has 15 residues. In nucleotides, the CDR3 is TGTGCCAGCAGTTCCGGGACAGGGACCAAAAACATTCAGTACTTC. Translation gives CASSSGTGTKNIQYF.

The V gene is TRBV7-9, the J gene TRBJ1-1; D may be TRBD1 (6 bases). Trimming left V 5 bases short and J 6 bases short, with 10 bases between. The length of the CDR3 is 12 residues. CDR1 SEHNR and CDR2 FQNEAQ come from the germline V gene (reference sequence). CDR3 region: CASSQGQPEAFF. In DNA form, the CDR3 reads TGTGCCAGCAGCCAAGGACAGCCTGAAGCTTTCTTT.

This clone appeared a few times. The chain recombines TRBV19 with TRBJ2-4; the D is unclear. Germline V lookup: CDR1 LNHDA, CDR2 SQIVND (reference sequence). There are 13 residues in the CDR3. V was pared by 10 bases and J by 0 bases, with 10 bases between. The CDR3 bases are TGTGCCACCTCCTCGGGAGCCAAAAACATTCAGTACTTC. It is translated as CATSSGAKNIQYF.

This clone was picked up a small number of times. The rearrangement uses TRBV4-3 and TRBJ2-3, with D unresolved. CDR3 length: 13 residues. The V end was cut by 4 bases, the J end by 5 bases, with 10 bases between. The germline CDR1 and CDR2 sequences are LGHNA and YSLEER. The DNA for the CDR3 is TGCGCCAGCAGCCCCGGTACCGGAGATACGCAGTATTTT. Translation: CASSPGTGDTQYF.

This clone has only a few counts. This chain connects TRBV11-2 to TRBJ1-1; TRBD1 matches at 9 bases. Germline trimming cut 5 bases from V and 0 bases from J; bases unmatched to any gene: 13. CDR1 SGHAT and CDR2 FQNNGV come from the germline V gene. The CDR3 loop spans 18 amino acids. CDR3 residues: CASSLSLGQGIMNTEAFF. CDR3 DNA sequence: TGTGCCAGCAGCCTTTCCCTGGGACAGGGAATCATGAACACTGAAGCTTTCTTT.

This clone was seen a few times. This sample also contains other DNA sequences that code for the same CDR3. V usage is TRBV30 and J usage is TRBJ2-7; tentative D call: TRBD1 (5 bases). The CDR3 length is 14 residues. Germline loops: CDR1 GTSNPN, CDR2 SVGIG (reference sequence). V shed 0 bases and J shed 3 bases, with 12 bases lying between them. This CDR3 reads CAWSVTQGVYEQYF. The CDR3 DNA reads TGTGCCTGGAGTGTAACGCAGGGTGTCTACGAGCAGTACTTC. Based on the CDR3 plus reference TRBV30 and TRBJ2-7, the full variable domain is SQTIHQWPATLVQPVGSPLSLECTVEGTSNPNLYWYRQAAGRGLQLLFYSVGIGQISSEVPQNLSASRPQDRQFILSSKKLLLSDSGFYLCAWSVTQGVYEQYFGPGTRLTVT.

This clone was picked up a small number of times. Here the CDR3 DNA reads TGCGCCAGCAGCTTGGAGCCCTCGAACTCTGGGGCCAACGTCCTGACTTTC. This gives the protein CASSLEPSNSGANVLTF. The chain uses TRBV5-1 and TRBJ2-6; D call uncertain. Germline values: CDR1 SGHRS, CDR2 YFSETQ. The CDR3 spans 17 residues. V was trimmed by 0 bases and J by 0 bases, leaving 10 bases between them.

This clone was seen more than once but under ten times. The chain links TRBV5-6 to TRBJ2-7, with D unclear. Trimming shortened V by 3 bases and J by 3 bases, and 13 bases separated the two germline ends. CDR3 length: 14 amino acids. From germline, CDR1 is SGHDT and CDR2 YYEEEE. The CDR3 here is CASSYTMPYYEQYF. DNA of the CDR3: TGTGCCAGCAGCTATACTATGCCTTACTACGAGCAGTACTTC.